Shown below are 21 T cell receptor beta chains from a single sample sequenced in a study of blood T cell repertoires in COVID-19. The assay was immunoSEQ multiplex PCR, and TCRdb's table has in-frame clones only and misses some. In the table there are 130,000 to 150,000 clones, roughly 87% of which are singletons. The sample consisted of peripheral blood. Source of these receptors: a woman in her fifties or sixties with acute or convalescent COVID-19.

The V and J genes are TRBV11-2 and TRBJ1-3; 8 bases map to TRBD1. The CDR3 has 14 amino acids. CDR1 and CDR2 from the germline V gene are SGHAT and FQNNGV. The V and J ends lost 3 bases and 2 bases, in that order; junction bases with no gene match: 0. This CDR3 is CASSLDRAGNTIYF. The CDR3 DNA is TGTGCCAGCAGCTTGGACAGGGCTGGAAACACCATATATTTT.

The V gene is TRBV20-1, the J gene TRBJ2-7; 7 nucleotides agree with TRBD2. Germline V gives CDR1 DFQATT, CDR2 SNEGSKA (reference sequence). V was pared by 3 bases and J by 4 bases, with 0 bases of the junction left unmatched. There are 11 residues in the CDR3. The CDR3 DNA sequence: TGCAGTGCTAGCGGGAGGTACGAGCAGTACTTC. It codes for CSASGRYEQYF.

The chain uses TRBV19 and TRBJ1-2; D gene ambiguous. The CDR3 sequence is 13 residues long. V was clipped by 7 bases and J by 3 bases, with 12 bases between them. Germline assignment: CDR1 LNHDA and CDR2 SQIVND (reference sequence). In DNA form, the CDR3 reads TGTGCCAGTACTCCCGAGTTATACTATGGCTACACCTTC. Its translation is CASTPELYYGYTF.

The chain uses TRBV7-3 and TRBJ1-2; 7 bases align to TRBD1. There are 19 residues in the CDR3. Germline trimming cut 1 base from V and 8 bases from J; bases unmatched to any gene: 22. Germline CDR1 SGHTA, CDR2 FQGTGA. Here the CDR3 reads CASSLIGTGDFVKAQGYTF. In DNA, the CDR3 is TGTGCCAGCAGCTTAATCGGTACAGGGGATTTCGTGAAAGCCCAGGGCTACACCTTC.

The chain combines TRBV5-1 with TRBJ2-7; 8 bases match TRBD2. There are 15 residues in the CDR3. Germline lookup yields CDR1 SGHRS and CDR2 YFSETQ. With 4 bases clipped from V and 5 bases from J, the junction kept 11 bases outside the gene matches. This CDR3 is CASSKEAGDSHEQYF. The CDR3 nucleotides read TGCGCCAGCAGCAAGGAAGCGGGAGATTCCCACGAGCAGTACTTC.

This clone was seen a few times. This chain links TRBV13 with TRBJ2-7; the match to TRBD2 covers 12 bases. The CDR3 totals 15 residues. Germline lookup yields CDR1 PRHDT and CDR2 FYEKMQ (reference sequence). V shed 5 bases and J 5 bases; nucleotides not matched to a gene: 7. CDR3 bases: TGTGCCAGCAGCCCCGGACTAGCGGGGCGGGACGAGCAGTACTTC. Translated: CASSPGLAGRDEQYF.

The chain uses TRBV5-4 and TRBJ2-3, with D perhaps TRBD1 (5 bases). Per germline, CDR1 SGHNT and CDR2 YYREEE (reference sequence). The CDR3 spans 16 residues. The V end was cut by 3 bases, the J end by 1 base, with 15 bases between. DNA of the CDR3: TGTGCCAGCAGCTCCAGTTTGCAGGGCGGCACAGATACGCAGTATTTT. As protein: CASSSSLQGGTDTQYF. The complete variable domain, with remaining parts taken from reference TRBV5-4 and TRBJ2-3, reads ETGVTQSPTHLIKTRGQQVTLRCSSQSGHNTVSWYQQALGQGPQFIFQYYREEENGRGNFPPRFSGLQFPNYSSELNVNALELDDSALYLCASSSSLQGGTDTQYFGPGTRLTVL.

The CDR3 nucleotides read TGTGCCAGCAGCCTTCTAGGGACTAGCAATGGGGAGCTGTTTTTT. Residues: CASSLLGTSNGELFF. This chain uses TRBV7-2 with TRBJ2-2, with TRBD2 matching 9 bases. V lost 5 bases and J lost 8; bases outside the gene matches: 9. This CDR3 spans 15 amino acids. CDR1 and CDR2 (germline): SGHTA, FQGNSA.

V and J are TRBV14 and TRBJ1-5; D remains unclear. The CDR3 extends over 14 amino acids. The germline V and J ends were trimmed by 7 bases and 6 bases, with 16 bases remaining between them. CDR1 and CDR2 from the germline V gene are SGHDN and FVKESK. The CDR3 DNA reads TGTGCCAGCATCTTGAGAGCTGGAGGTCAGCCCCAGCATTTT. It encodes CASILRAGGQPQHF.

Written as DNA, the CDR3 is TGTGCCAGCAGCCCAGTCAGGGACTATGGCTACACCTTC. Amino acids: CASSPVRDYGYTF. The chain carries TRBV7-7 and TRBJ1-2; tentatively, D is TRBD1 (5 bases). CDR3 size: 13 residues. Germline V gene data show CDR1 as SSHAT and CDR2 as FNYEAQ (reference sequence). Trimming took 5 bases from V and 3 from J, leaving 10 bases between them. The entire variable domain, with the rest obtained from reference TRBV7-7 and TRBJ1-2, is as follows: GAGVSQSPRYKVTKRGQDVTLRCDPISSHATLYWYQQALGQGPEFLTYFNYEAQPDKSGLPSDRFSAERPEGSISTLTIQRTEQRDSAMYRCASSPVRDYGYTFGSGTRLTVV.

The CDR3 nucleotides read TGTGCCAGTAGTCCCGGACAGGCGATCACCGGGGAGCTGTTTTTT. This encodes CASSPGQAITGELFF. The chain uses TRBV19 and TRBJ2-2; TRBD1 matches at 7 bases. Germline CDR1 LNHDA, CDR2 SQIVND (reference sequence). The CDR3 contains 15 residues. V lost 5 bases to trimming and J lost 4 bases; unmatched junction nucleotides: 7.

The rearrangement uses TRBV5-1 and TRBJ2-2; 8 nucleotides agree with TRBD1. Germline loops: CDR1 SGHRS, CDR2 YFSETQ. Unmatched junction bases numbered 8, after V lost 1 base and J lost 3 bases. The CDR3 contains 17 residues. CDR3 amino acids: CASSLYGDRGYTGELFF. The CDR3 DNA follows: TGCGCCAGCAGCTTGTATGGAGACAGGGGTTACACCGGGGAGCTGTTTTTT.

V and J are TRBV11-3 and TRBJ2-1; TRBD2 might be the D (6 bases). Germline CDR1 reads SGHNT; CDR2 reads YENEEA. This CDR3 spans 12 amino acids. V was cut by 5 bases and J by 9 bases, with 11 bases left in between. The CDR3 sequence is CASSRREAEQFF. The CDR3 DNA reads TGTGCCAGCAGCAGAAGGGAGGCTGAGCAGTTCTTC.

This chain connects TRBV18 to TRBJ1-1, with no clear D. The V gene lost 1 base and the J gene lost 3 bases, with 9 bases spanning the gap. This CDR3 spans 14 amino acids. Germline CDR1 KGHSH, CDR2 LQKENI. The CDR3 bases are TGTGCCAGCTCACCACTTTTACGGGACACTGAAGCTTTCTTT. Amino acid sequence: CASSPLLRDTEAFF.

The chain is built from TRBV30 and TRBJ2-2; D is unresolved. Trimming shortened V by 5 bases and J by 1 base, and 14 bases separated the two germline ends. Germline V gene sequence: CDR1 GTSNPN, CDR2 SVGIG (reference sequence). The CDR3 consists of 15 residues. CDR3 DNA sequence: TGTGCCTGGCTGGTTCCAGCGAGGAACACCGGGGAGCTGTTTTTT. Amino acid sequence: CAWLVPARNTGELFF.

This clone was recorded once. The chain employs TRBV6-2 or TRBV6-3 and TRBJ2-7, with 9 bases identical to TRBD2. Trimming at V came to 1 base and at J to 1 base, leaving 5 bases not matched to a gene. Germline-derived CDR1 and CDR2 are MNHEY and SVGEGT. This CDR3 has 16 residues. The CDR3 region is CASSYYSGGQSYEQYF. CDR3 DNA sequence: TGTGCCAGCAGTTACTATAGCGGGGGACAGTCCTACGAGCAGTACTTC.

The rearrangement uses TRBV4-2 and TRBJ1-2, with 10 bases matching TRBD1. Trimming removed 6 bases from V and 4 bases from J; junction bases left unmatched: 8. From germline, CDR1 is LGHNA and CDR2 YNFKEQ. This CDR3 region has 15 residues. CDR3 residues: CASRLDRGLPYGYTF. The DNA for the CDR3 is TGTGCCAGCAGACTTGACAGGGGGCTGCCCTATGGCTACACCTTC.

The chain combines TRBV5-8 with TRBJ2-7; D perhaps matches TRBD1 (5 bases). CDR3 size: 14 residues. CDR1 is SGHTS and CDR2 is YDEGEE in the germline V gene. Trimming pared 1 base from V and 4 bases from J, leaving 12 bases between. CDR3 nucleotides: TGTGCCAGCAGCTTGACAGGACCAGCATACGAGCAGTACTTC. This translates into CASSLTGPAYEQYF.

V gene TRBV11-2 combines with J gene TRBJ2-7, with D tentatively TRBD1 (5 bases). The CDR3 extends over 12 amino acids. Looked up from germline, CDR1 is SGHAT and CDR2 is FQNNGV. V lost 7 bases, J lost 6 bases, and 13 bases lay in between. The CDR3 DNA reads as TGTGCCAGCACCCTGACAGAGCCCGAGCAGTACTTC. This codes for CASTLTEPEQYF.

This chain uses TRBV5-1 with TRBJ2-7; 12 bases agree with TRBD1. This CDR3 spans 15 amino acids. Unmatched junction bases numbered 3, after V lost 2 bases and J lost 3 bases. Germline CDR1 and CDR2: SGHRS and YFSETQ. The chain's CDR3 is CASSLGTGGDYEQYF. CDR3 DNA: TGCGCCAGCAGCTTAGGGACAGGGGGCGACTACGAGCAGTACTTC. The whole variable domain, filled in from reference TRBV5-1 and TRBJ2-7, reads KAGVTQTPRYLIKTRGQQVTLSCSPISGHRSVSWYQQTPGQGLQFLFEYFSETQRNKGNFPGRFSGRQFSNSRSEMNVSTLELGDSALYLCASSLGTGGDYEQYFGPGTRLTVT.

This chain links TRBV5-6 with TRBJ1-3; the match to TRBD1 covers 10 bases. Trimming removed 4 bases from V and 4 bases from J; junction bases left unmatched: 8. The germline CDR1 and CDR2 sequences are SGHDT and YYEEEE. CDR3 length equals 16 residues. The CDR3 sequence: CASSIDRGRLGNTIYF. CDR3 DNA sequence: TGTGCCAGCAGCATCGACAGGGGGCGACTCGGAAACACCATATATTTT.